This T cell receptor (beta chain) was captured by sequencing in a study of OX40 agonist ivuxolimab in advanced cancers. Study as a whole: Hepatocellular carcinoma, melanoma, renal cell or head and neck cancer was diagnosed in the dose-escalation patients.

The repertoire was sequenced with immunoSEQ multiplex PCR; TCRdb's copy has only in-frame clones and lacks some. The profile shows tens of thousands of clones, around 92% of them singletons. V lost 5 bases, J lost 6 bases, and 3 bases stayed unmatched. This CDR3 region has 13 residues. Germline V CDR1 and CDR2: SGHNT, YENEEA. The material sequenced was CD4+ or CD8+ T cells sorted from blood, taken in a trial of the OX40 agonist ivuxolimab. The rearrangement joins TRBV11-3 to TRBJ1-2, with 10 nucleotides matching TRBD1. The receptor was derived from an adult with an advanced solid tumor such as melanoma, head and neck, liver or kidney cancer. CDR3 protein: CASSQDRGNGYTF. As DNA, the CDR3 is TGTGCCAGCAGCCAGGACAGGGGGAATGGCTACACCTTC.